This passage covers 4 T cell receptor beta chains from one sample sequenced in a study of molecular identifiers for immune sequencing clone quantification (dated by TCRdb to between 2017 and 2018). To prepare the library, PCR was applied. Data came from a NextSeq 500. In TCRdb, the public reads were trimmed at Q25 with fastp and aligned with MiXCR, with productive beta chains retained. Rows matching on CDR3 protein sequence are summarized as one entry with the most common DNA and genes. This sample gives a few hundred thousand distinct CDR3 sequences in total; about 23% of them show up just once. The ten largest account for about 0.7% of the sample. The sequenced material came from naive CD8+ T cells from blood, with Jurkat cell RNA spiked in. Sample cell subset or site, as interpreted from the label and publication: FACS-sorted CD8+CD4-CCR7+CD45RA+ naive T cells. The receptor source for this set is a human donor in good health. Some libraries in this study had Jurkat cell RNA spiked in.

The V gene is TRBV2, the J gene TRBJ2-5; no reliable D call. V lost 8 bases and J 2 bases, leaving 12 bases between the germline ends. Germline assignment: CDR1 SNHLY and CDR2 FYNNEI. CDR3 size: 13 residues. This CDR3 reads CASLNHLQETQYF. The CDR3 bases are TGTGCCAGCCTTAATCATCTTCAAGAGACCCAGTACTTC.

This chain joins TRBV4-3 and TRBJ2-5; D unclear. Germline V gene sequence: CDR1 LGHNA, CDR2 YSLEER. Trimming cost V 0 bases and J 2 bases, with 10 bases left between them. The CDR3 runs to 15 residues. The CDR3 here is CASSQDWTAQETQYF. CDR3 DNA sequence: TGCGCCAGCAGCCAAGATTGGACGGCACAAGAGACCCAGTACTTC.

This clonotype was picked up a small number of times. This chain connects TRBV13 to TRBJ1-3, with D possibly being TRBD1 (6 bases). Between the trimmed V and J ends, which lost 5 bases and 2 bases, there was a span of 10 bases. CDR1 is PRHDT and CDR2 is FYEKMQ in the germline V gene (reference sequence). The CDR3 has 14 amino acids. CDR3 nucleotide sequence: TGTGCCAGCAGCGGTTACAGGGCTGGAAACACCATATATTTT. Protein product: CASSGYRAGNTIYF.

V usage is TRBV19 and J usage is TRBJ2-2; possibly TRBD1 or TRBD2 for D (6 bases each). This CDR3 contains 15 residues. Trimming stripped 7 bases from V and 3 bases from J, with 15 bases between. Germline V gene lookup returns CDR1 LNHDA and CDR2 SQIVND (reference sequence). CDR3 sequence reads: CASNNIGGHTGELFF. CDR3 coding DNA: TGTGCCAGTAACAATATTGGGGGGCACACCGGGGAGCTGTTTTTT. The variable domain in full, completed from reference TRBV19 and TRBJ2-2, reads DGGITQSPKYLFRKEGQNVTLSCEQNLNHDAMYWYRQDPGQGLRLIYYSQIVNDFQKGDIAEGYSVSREKKESFPLTVTSAQKNPTAFYLCASNNIGGHTGELFFGEGSRLTVL.